Each of the 11 T cell receptor beta chains below was sequenced from the same sample in a study of blood T cell repertoires in COVID-19. Profiled with immunoSEQ multiplex PCR; TCRdb holds only in-frame clones, not every one. The sample records about 190,000 clones, approximately 80% being singletons. Sequencing was done on a sample of peripheral blood. The origin of the receptors is a man aged 55-75 years with acute or convalescent COVID-19.

This clone was detected once. The chain employs TRBV7-6 and TRBJ2-5; a possible D gene is TRBD1 (5 bases). Germline CDR1 SGHVS, CDR2 FNYEAQ. The V gene lost 0 bases and the J gene lost 4 bases, with 15 bases spanning the gap. CDR3 size: 16 residues. CDR3 loop: CASSLAYQGQGETQYF. The CDR3 coding sequence is TGTGCCAGCAGCTTAGCTTACCAGGGCCAAGGAGAGACCCAGTACTTC. Full variable domain (rest looked up from reference TRBV7-6 and TRBJ2-5): GAGVSQSPRYKVTKRGQDVALRCDPISGHVSLYWYRQALGQGPEFLTYFNYEAQQDKSGLPNDRFSAERPEGSISTLTIQRTEQRDSAMYRCASSLAYQGQGETQYFGPGTRLLVL.

The rearrangement links TRBV29-1 to TRBJ1-2; the D is unclear. V was clipped by 7 bases and J by 8 bases, with 5 bases between them. The length of the CDR3 is 8 residues. From germline, CDR1 is SQVTM and CDR2 ANQGSEA. DNA for the CDR3: TGCAGCGGAGGGGGCTACACCTTC. It yields the protein CSGGGYTF.

Concerning this clone: A junction boundary mismatches the germline segment, possibly from a read error. The gene calls are TRBV6-1 and TRBJ2-3, with 11 bases matching TRBD2. CDR1 and CDR2 from the germline V gene are MNHNS and SASEGT. The CDR3 is 16 residues long. CDR3 residues: CASSEAASGGLDTQYF. The CDR3 DNA reads TGTGCCAGTAGTGAAGCGGCTAGCGGGGGGTTAGACACGCAGTATTTT.

Concerning this clone itself: This sample also contains other DNA sequences that code for the same CDR3. The chain couples TRBV6-6 to TRBJ1-2, with a tentative D call TRBD1 (5 bases). Germline V lookup: CDR1 MNHNY, CDR2 SVGAGI (reference sequence). The V end was cut by 0 bases, the J end by 4 bases, with 9 bases between. The CDR3 runs to 14 residues. CDR3 bases: TGTGCCAGCAGTTACTCGGGAGGGGTCTATGGCTACACCTTC. Protein sequence: CASSYSGGVYGYTF.

V is TRBV30 and J is TRBJ2-7, with a possible D match to TRBD2 (6 bases). Trimming cost V 2 bases and J 7 bases, with 15 bases left between them. Germline V gene lookup returns CDR1 GTSNPN and CDR2 SVGIG (reference sequence). The CDR3 has 13 amino acids. CDR3 in DNA: TGTGCCTGGAGTCTAAATCTAGCGTCGGAGCAGTACTTC. As protein: CAWSLNLASEQYF. The variable domain in full, completed from reference TRBV30 and TRBJ2-7, reads SQTIHQWPATLVQPVGSPLSLECTVEGTSNPNLYWYRQAAGRGLQLLFYSVGIGQISSEVPQNLSASRPQDRQFILSSKKLLLSDSGFYLCAWSLNLASEQYFGPGTRLTVT.

Only a few counts were recorded for this clone. The chain recombines TRBV5-6 with TRBJ1-5, with 7 bases aligning to TRBD1. The CDR3 length is 15 residues. Germline loops: CDR1 SGHDT, CDR2 YYEEEE. The junction had 6 bases not matched to a gene; V was cut back by 1 base and J by 5 bases. The CDR3 is CASSLFRGRDQPQHF. For the CDR3, the DNA is TGTGCCAGCAGCTTGTTTAGGGGGCGAGATCAGCCCCAGCATTTT.

J is TRBJ2-5 and V is TRBV19; 12 nucleotides align to TRBD2. The germline V gene encodes CDR1 LNHDA and CDR2 SQIVND (reference sequence). The CDR3 has 16 residues. V lost 4 bases, J lost 4 bases, and 7 bases stayed unmatched. CDR3 sequence reads: CASSRLAGGQGETQYF. For the CDR3, the DNA is TGTGCCAGTAGTAGGCTAGCGGGAGGGCAGGGAGAGACCCAGTACTTC.

This clone has just a few counts. This sequence joins TRBV7-2 and TRBJ1-3; D call uncertain. Trimming cost V 1 base and J 0 bases, with 10 bases left between them. CDR1 SGHTA and CDR2 FQGNSA come from the germline V gene. The CDR3 loop spans 16 amino acids. CDR3 in amino acids: CASSLGGSHSGNTIYF. In DNA, the CDR3 is TGTGCCAGCAGCTTAGGAGGCAGCCACTCTGGAAACACCATATATTTT.

This CDR3 is CASSYSSRGQPQHF. CDR3 sequence (DNA): TGTGCCAGCAGTTACTCGAGTCGCGGTCAGCCCCAGCATTTT. The chain carries TRBV6-5 and TRBJ1-5; D unclear. Germline CDR1 reads MNHEY; CDR2 reads SVGAGI. The CDR3 consists of 14 residues. V dropped 0 bases and J dropped 6 bases, with 9 bases sitting between them.

The gene calls are TRBV4-1 and TRBJ2-7; D call uncertain. In germline, CDR1 is MGHRA, CDR2 YSYEKL. The germline V and J ends were trimmed by 1 base and 9 bases, with 10 bases remaining between them. The CDR3 sequence is 12 residues long. The CDR3 here is CASSQVSGWQYF. CDR3 nucleotide sequence: TGCGCCAGCAGCCAAGTTTCGGGTTGGCAGTACTTC.

This clone occurred once. The chain joins TRBV12-5 to TRBJ2-5, with 8 bases fitting TRBD2. Germline CDR1 reads LGHNT; CDR2 reads FRNRAP. The ends lost 9 bases at V and 2 bases at J; junction bases unmatched: 5. The length of the CDR3 is 13 residues. The DNA of the CDR3 is TGTGCTAGGGGGGCGGGGGGACAAGAGACCCAGTACTTC. Translation: CARGAGGQETQYF.